The sequence of this T cell receptor (beta chain) was determined in a study of blood T cell repertoires in COVID-19. This table comes from immunoSEQ multiplex PCR, and its TCRdb copy is limited to in-frame clones, with some not included. The sample gives about 160,000 clones, approximately 80% of which show up once; 20% to 25% is in the top ten. V was pared by 0 bases and J by 10 bases, with 12 bases between. CDR3 length: 14 amino acids. The germline V gene encodes CDR1 MRHNA and CDR2 SNTAGT. This chain uses TRBV6-4 with TRBJ1-4; unclear D gene. The receptor comes from a woman aged 80 or older with acute or convalescent COVID-19. Sequences were obtained from peripheral blood. This CDR3 reads CASSDSGVSGKLFF. CDR3 DNA sequence: TGTGCCAGCAGTGACTCCGGGGTTTCCGGAAAACTGTTTTTT.